This T cell receptor beta chain was sequenced in a study of T cell repertoires in cytomegalovirus infection. Study-level background: From public TCR beta signatures came an indication of both CMV infection and matching HLA type.

Study observations and caveats: HLA-C-restricted, CMV-specific TCR beta clonotypes were dominant ex vivo.

With respect to this clonotype: What it recognizes is unknown.

TCRdb independently ran MiXCR on the reads; one entry per CDR3 protein. The sample lists fewer than 200,000 distinct CDR3 sequences; approximately 21% were seen once. This specimen was CD8+ T cells from cultured PBMCs, taken from culture after CMV antigen stimulation. The receptor's source is a human donor in good health (CMV status not recorded). Some clones in this sample may be carry-over from other donors' samples.

The CDR3 loop reads CASSSRQGANYEQYF. The DNA of the CDR3 is TGTGCCAGCAGTTCCCGACAGGGGGCAAACTACGAGCAGTACTTC. V is TRBV12-3 or TRBV12-4 and J is TRBJ2-7; 10 bases map to TRBD1. The V gene end was trimmed by 4 bases and the J gene end by 3 bases; junction bases not matched to a gene: 6. The CDR3 covers 15 residues.